The 12 T cell receptor beta chains reported below all come from one sample, sequenced in a study of T cells in Graves' hyperthyroidism and ophthalmopathy. RNA transcripts were the template for amplifying TCR beta CDR3 regions. When the TCR CDR3 underwent first-round RT-PCR, the HTBI primer set was used. Each CDR3 protein is one row after TCRdb ran MiXCR on the multiplex PCR reads. Of some 580,000 distinct CDR3 sequences in the sample, more than 15% were seen once. The sequenced material came from blood. The source is a middle-aged woman with Graves' ophthalmopathy.

This clonotype was seen a handful of times. The J gene is TRBJ2-7, the V gene TRBV20-1, with a tentative D call TRBD1 (6 bases). Germline V CDR1 and CDR2: DFQATT, SNEGSKA (reference sequence). Trimming left V 5 bases short and J 0 bases short, with 11 bases between. The CDR3 runs 13 residues. The CDR3 protein is CSAGTGYSYEQYF. CDR3 nucleotides: TGCAGTGCTGGTACAGGGTACTCCTACGAGCAGTACTTC.

Ten or more counts support this clonotype. CDR3 residues: CASSLRAGTGVREQYF. The CDR3 DNA is TGTGCCAGCAGTTTAAGGGCCGGGACGGGGGTAAGGGAGCAGTACTTC. The V gene is TRBV27, the J gene TRBJ2-7; possible D gene TRBD2, 6 bases. The length of the CDR3 is 16 residues. CDR1 MNHEY and CDR2 SMNVEV come from the germline V gene (reference sequence). V dropped 2 bases and J dropped 7 bases, with 21 bases sitting between them.

This clonotype has a handful of counts. One end of the junction does not line up with germline, which may come from a read error. The CDR3 DNA is TGTGCCAGCAGCTTGGACAGGTCTAATCGGCCCCAGCATTTT. Translating it yields CASSLDRSNRPQHF. The chain employs TRBV7-2 and TRBJ1-5, with 7 bases that match TRBD1. Germline values: CDR1 SGHTA, CDR2 FQGNSA. The CDR3 contains 14 residues.

This chain connects TRBV9 to TRBJ2-1; D is perhaps TRBD2 (6 bases). This CDR3 has 15 residues. V shed 4 bases and J shed 2 bases, with 13 bases lying between them. The V gene's germline CDR1 is SGDLS and CDR2 YYNGEE. CDR3 sequence: CASSFGRDPYNEQFF. CDR3 bases: TGTGCCAGCAGCTTTGGGCGGGACCCCTACAATGAGCAGTTCTTC.

This clonotype came up a few times. V gene TRBV29-1 combines with J gene TRBJ1-1; D is perhaps TRBD1 (5 bases). Germline-derived CDR1 and CDR2 are SQVTM and ANQGSEA. The CDR3 totals 12 residues. Trimming pared 4 bases from V and 7 bases from J, leaving 13 bases between. The CDR3 DNA reads TGCAGCGTTGGGGGCAGTTACATTGAAGCTTTCTTT. It specifies CSVGGSYIEAFF.

As to this clonotype: This may come from a read error, since a much larger clone is one base off. V and J are TRBV2 and TRBJ2-7; 13 bases agree with TRBD2. Unmatched junction bases numbered 0, after V lost 4 bases and J lost 0 bases. This CDR3 has 15 amino acids. Germline loops: CDR1 SNHLY, CDR2 FYNNEI. The CDR3 reads CASSGTSGSSYEQYF. The CDR3 DNA reads TGTGCCAGCAGTGGGACTAGCGGGAGCTCCTACGAGCAGTACTTC.

DNA for the CDR3: TGTGCCAGCAGGACAGGGGGCGCAGGGGTCACTGAAGCTTTCTTT. Translation: CASRTGGAGVTEAFF. The chain has TRBV6-2 or TRBV6-3 and TRBJ1-1, with 10 positions matching TRBD1. The CDR3 has 15 amino acids. Germline trimming cut 6 bases from V and 4 bases from J; bases unmatched to any gene: 8. Germline CDR1 MNHEY, CDR2 SVGEGT.

This clonotype was counted many times. This chain connects TRBV5-1 to TRBJ2-6; a possible D gene is TRBD2 (6 bases). This CDR3 is built from 17 residues. CDR1 and CDR2 from the germline V gene are SGHRS and YFSETQ. Trimming removed 1 base at V and 0 bases at J, with 11 bases between. The DNA for the CDR3 is TGCGCCAGCAGCTTGCGCCAGGGACTCTCTGGGGCCAACGTCCTGACTTTC. Protein: CASSLRQGLSGANVLTF.

The sample holds many counts of this clonotype. The J gene is TRBJ2-1, the V gene TRBV24-1; no definite D call. This CDR3 has 13 amino acids. V was cut by 7 bases and J by 8 bases, with 14 bases left in between. In germline, CDR1 is KGHDR, CDR2 SFDVKD. The CDR3 DNA follows: TGTGCCACCAGATCTTGGTCGAGCGATGAGCAGTTCTTC. This codes for CATRSWSSDEQFF.

This clonotype was counted ten times or more. The chain joins TRBV20-1 to TRBJ2-3, with D unclear. The CDR3 totals 13 residues. Between the trimmed V and J ends, which lost 5 bases and 5 bases, there was a span of 14 bases. The germline V gene has CDR1 DFQATT and CDR2 SNEGSKA (reference sequence). CDR3 nucleotides: TGCAGTGCTGGGCCTAGGCTCGGAGATACGCAGTATTTT. This encodes CSAGPRLGDTQYF.

This clonotype was counted at least ten times. This chain connects TRBV7-9 to TRBJ2-2, with D unresolved. This CDR3 comprises 14 residues. Trimming took 3 bases from V and 1 from J, leaving 6 bases between them. Germline V CDR1 and CDR2: SEHNR, FQNEAQ (reference sequence). In nucleotides, the CDR3 is TGTGCCAGCAGCTTTGCGGTGAACACCGGGGAGCTGTTTTTT. Translated, it gives CASSFAVNTGELFF.

This clonotype was counted at least ten times. The CDR3 DNA sequence: TGCAGTGCACGTAGCGGGGTAACCTACAATGAGCAGTTCTTC. Its translation is CSARSGVTYNEQFF. The V call is TRBV20-1, the J call TRBJ2-1, with 8 bases identical to TRBD2. This CDR3 spans 14 amino acids. Germline V gene sequence: CDR1 DFQATT, CDR2 SNEGSKA (reference sequence). V lost 6 bases to trimming and J lost 2 bases; unmatched junction nucleotides: 6.